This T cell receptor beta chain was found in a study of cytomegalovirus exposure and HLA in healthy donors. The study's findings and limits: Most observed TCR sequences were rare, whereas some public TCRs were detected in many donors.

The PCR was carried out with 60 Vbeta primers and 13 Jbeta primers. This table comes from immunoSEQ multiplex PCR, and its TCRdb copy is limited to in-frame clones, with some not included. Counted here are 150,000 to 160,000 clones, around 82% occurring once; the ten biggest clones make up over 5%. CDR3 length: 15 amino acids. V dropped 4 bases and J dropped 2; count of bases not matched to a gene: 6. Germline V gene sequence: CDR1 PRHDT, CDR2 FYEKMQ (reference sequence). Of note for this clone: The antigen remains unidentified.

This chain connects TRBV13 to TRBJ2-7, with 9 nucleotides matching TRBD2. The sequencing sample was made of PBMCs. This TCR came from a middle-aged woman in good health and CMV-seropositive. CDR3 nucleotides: TGTGCCAGCAGCTCTCGCGGGAGGGGAACCTACGAGCAGTACTTC. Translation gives CASSSRGRGTYEQYF.